This TCR beta chain stems from a study of OX40 agonist ivuxolimab in advanced cancers. The protocol was immunoSEQ multiplex PCR, while the TCRdb copy is restricted to in-frame clones and leaves out a portion. The sample gives roughly 53,000 clones, almost 85% of which show up once; about 4.5% is in the top ten. The CDR3 has 13 residues. Germline CDR1 reads MDHEN; CDR2 reads SYDVKM. Trimming left V 7 bases short and J 5 bases short, with 14 bases between. Only one count was recorded for this clone. The sample in question was CD4+ or CD8+ T cells sorted from blood, obtained in a trial of the OX40 agonist ivuxolimab. The receptor comes from an adult with an advanced solid tumor such as melanoma, head and neck, liver or kidney cancer. The chain joins TRBV28 to TRBJ2-5, with D perhaps TRBD1 or TRBD2 (5 bases each). CDR3: CASTGTSSETQYF. The CDR3 DNA follows: TGTGCCAGCACCGGGACCTCGAGCGAGACCCAGTACTTC. Variable domain in full (rest from reference TRBV28 and TRBJ2-5): DVKVTQSSRYLVKRTGEKVFLECVQDMDHENMFWYRQDPGLGLRLIYFSYDVKMKEKGDIPEGYSVSREKKERFSLILESASTNQTSMYLCASTGTSSETQYFGPGTRLLVL.